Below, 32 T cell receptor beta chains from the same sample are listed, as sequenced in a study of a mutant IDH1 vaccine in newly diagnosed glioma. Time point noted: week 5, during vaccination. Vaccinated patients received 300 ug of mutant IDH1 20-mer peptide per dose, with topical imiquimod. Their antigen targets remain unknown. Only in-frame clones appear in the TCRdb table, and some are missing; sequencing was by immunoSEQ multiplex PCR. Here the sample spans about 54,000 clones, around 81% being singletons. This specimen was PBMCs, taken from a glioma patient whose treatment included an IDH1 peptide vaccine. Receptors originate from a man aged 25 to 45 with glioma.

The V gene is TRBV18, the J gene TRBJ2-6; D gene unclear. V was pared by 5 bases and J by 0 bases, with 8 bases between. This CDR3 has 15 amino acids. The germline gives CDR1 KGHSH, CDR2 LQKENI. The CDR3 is CASSAAVSGANVLTF. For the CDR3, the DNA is TGTGCCAGCTCAGCCGCAGTCTCTGGGGCCAACGTCCTGACTTTC.

The CDR3 DNA reads as TGTGCCAGCAGCTCTAGCGGAAACTACGAGCAGTACTTC. This codes for CASSSSGNYEQYF. The chain couples TRBV5-4 to TRBJ2-7; 7 bases are a match to TRBD2. Losses at the gene ends were 3 bases for V and 3 bases for J; bases not matched to a gene: 3. The CDR3 spans 13 residues. Germline lookup yields CDR1 SGHNT and CDR2 YYREEE (reference sequence).

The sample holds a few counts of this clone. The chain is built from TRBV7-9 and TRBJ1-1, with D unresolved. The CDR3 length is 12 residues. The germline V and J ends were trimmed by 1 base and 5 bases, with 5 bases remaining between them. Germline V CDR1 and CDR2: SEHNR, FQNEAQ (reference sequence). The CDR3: CASSLVRTEAFF. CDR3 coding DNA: TGTGCCAGCAGCTTAGTTCGGACTGAAGCTTTCTTT.

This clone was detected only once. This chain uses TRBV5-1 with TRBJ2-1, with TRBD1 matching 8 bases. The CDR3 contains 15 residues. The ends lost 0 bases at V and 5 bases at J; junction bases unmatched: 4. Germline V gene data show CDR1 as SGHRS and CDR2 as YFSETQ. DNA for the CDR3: TGCGCCAGCAGCTTGGAGGGACAGGACGACAATGAGCAGTTCTTC. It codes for CASSLEGQDDNEQFF.

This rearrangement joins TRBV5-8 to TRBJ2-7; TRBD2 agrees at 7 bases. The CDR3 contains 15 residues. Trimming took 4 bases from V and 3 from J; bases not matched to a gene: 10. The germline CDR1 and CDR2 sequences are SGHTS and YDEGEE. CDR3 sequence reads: CASSPGGQSIYEQYF. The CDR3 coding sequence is TGTGCCAGCAGCCCGGGAGGCCAGTCCATCTACGAGCAGTACTTC.

CDR3 sequence reads: CASSHSTLGGALNEQFF. The CDR3 DNA is TGTGCCAGCAGCCACTCCACGTTGGGGGGGGCCCTCAATGAGCAGTTCTTC. The chain links TRBV14 to TRBJ2-1; tentatively, D is TRBD2 (7 bases). Trimming took off 3 bases at V and 6 bases at J, with 21 bases between the two ends. Germline values: CDR1 SGHDN, CDR2 FVKESK. The CDR3 totals 17 residues.

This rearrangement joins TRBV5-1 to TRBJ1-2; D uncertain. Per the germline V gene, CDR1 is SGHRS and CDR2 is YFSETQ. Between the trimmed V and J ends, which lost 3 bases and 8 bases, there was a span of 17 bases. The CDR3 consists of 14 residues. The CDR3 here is CASSSTGLVGGYTF. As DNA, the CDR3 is TGCGCCAGCAGCTCAACCGGACTAGTCGGAGGCTACACCTTC.

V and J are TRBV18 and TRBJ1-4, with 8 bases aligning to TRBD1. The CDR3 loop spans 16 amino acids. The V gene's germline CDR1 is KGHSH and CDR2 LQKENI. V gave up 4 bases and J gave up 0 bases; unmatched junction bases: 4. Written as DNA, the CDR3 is TGTGCCAGCTCACATAACAGGGGGTCAACTAATGAAAAACTGTTTTTT. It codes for CASSHNRGSTNEKLFF.

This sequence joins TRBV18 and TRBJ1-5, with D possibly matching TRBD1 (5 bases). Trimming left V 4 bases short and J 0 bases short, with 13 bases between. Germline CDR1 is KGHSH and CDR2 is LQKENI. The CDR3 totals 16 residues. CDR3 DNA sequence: TGTGCCAGCTCACTCCTCCGGACATCTAGCAATCAGCCCCAGCATTTT. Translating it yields CASSLLRTSSNQPQHF.

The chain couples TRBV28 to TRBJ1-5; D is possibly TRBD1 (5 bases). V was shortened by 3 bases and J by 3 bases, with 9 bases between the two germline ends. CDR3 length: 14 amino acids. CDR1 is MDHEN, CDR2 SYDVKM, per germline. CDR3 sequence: CASSLRQPNQPQHF. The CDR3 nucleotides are TGTGCCAGCAGTTTGCGACAGCCCAATCAGCCCCAGCATTTT.

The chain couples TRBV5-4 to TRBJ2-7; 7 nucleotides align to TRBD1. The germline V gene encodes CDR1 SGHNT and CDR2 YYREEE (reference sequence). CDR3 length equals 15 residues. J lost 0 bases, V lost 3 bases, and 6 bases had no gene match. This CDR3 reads CASSSKNRGSYEQYF. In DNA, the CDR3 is TGTGCCAGCAGCTCTAAAAACAGGGGCTCCTACGAGCAGTACTTC.

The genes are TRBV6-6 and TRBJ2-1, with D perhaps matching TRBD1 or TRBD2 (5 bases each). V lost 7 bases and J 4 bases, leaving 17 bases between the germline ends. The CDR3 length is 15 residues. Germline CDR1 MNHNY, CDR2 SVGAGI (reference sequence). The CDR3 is CASTPGGTNYNEQFF. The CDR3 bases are TGTGCCAGCACCCCAGGTGGGACGAATTACAATGAGCAGTTCTTC.

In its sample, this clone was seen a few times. In DNA, the CDR3 is TGCAGTGCTGGCGGGCCCTATGGCTACACCTTC. It specifies CSAGGPYGYTF. The chain joins TRBV29-1 to TRBJ1-2; D uncertain. The CDR3 covers 11 residues. CDR1 and CDR2 (germline): SQVTM, ANQGSEA.

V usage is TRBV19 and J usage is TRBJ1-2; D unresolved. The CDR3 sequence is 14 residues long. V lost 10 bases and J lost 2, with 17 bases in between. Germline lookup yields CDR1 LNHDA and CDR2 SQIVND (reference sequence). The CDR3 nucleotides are TGTGCCACGCAAACCCCAGGAGGGAACTATGGCTACACCTTC. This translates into CATQTPGGNYGYTF. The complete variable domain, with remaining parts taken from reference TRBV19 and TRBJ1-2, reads DGGITQSPKYLFRKEGQNVTLSCEQNLNHDAMYWYRQDPGQGLRLIYYSQIVNDFQKGDIAEGYSVSREKKESFPLTVTSAQKNPTAFYLCATQTPGGNYGYTFGSGTRLTVV.

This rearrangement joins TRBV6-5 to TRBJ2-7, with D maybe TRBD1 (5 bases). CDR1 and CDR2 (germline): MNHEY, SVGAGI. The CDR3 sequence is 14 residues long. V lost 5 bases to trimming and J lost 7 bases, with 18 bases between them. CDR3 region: CASSAMSRGKEQYF. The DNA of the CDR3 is TGTGCCAGCAGTGCTATGTCAAGGGGCAAGGAGCAGTACTTC.

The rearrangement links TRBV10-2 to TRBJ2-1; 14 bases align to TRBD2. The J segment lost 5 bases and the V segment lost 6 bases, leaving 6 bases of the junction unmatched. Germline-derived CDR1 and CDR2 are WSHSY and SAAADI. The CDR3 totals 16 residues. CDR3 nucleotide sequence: TGCGCCAGCAGGGGGACTAGCGGGGGACCGAACAATGAGCAGTTCTTC. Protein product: CASRGTSGGPNNEQFF.

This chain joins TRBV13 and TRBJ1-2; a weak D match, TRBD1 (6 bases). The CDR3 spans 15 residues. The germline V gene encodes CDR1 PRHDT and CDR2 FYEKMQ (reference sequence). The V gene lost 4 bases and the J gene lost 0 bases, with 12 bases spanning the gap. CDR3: CASSSRDTTNYGYTF. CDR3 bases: TGTGCCAGCAGCTCCCGGGACACTACTAACTATGGCTACACCTTC.

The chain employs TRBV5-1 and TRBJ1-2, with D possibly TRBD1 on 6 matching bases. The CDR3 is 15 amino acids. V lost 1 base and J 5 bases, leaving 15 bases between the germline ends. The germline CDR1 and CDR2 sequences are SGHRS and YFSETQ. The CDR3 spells CASSLMWGLGYGYTF. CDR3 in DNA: TGCGCCAGCAGCTTGATGTGGGGGCTTGGTTATGGCTACACCTTC.

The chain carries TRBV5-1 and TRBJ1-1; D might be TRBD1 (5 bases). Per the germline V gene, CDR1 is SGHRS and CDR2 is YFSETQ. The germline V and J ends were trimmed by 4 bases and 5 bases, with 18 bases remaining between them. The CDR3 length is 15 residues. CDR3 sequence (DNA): TGCGCCAGCAGCGGCACCCCGGGGCCGGGGACTGAAGCTTTCTTT. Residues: CASSGTPGPGTEAFF.

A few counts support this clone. CDR3 DNA sequence: TGTGCCACCCGGGACAGGGGTGAAAAACTGTTTTTT. It yields the protein CATRDRGEKLFF. This chain connects TRBV19 to TRBJ1-4; 10 positions agree with TRBD1. V trimming: 10 bases; J trimming: 7 bases; junction bases outside the gene matches: 3. This CDR3 is 12 amino acids long. Germline CDR1 is LNHDA and CDR2 is SQIVND (reference sequence).

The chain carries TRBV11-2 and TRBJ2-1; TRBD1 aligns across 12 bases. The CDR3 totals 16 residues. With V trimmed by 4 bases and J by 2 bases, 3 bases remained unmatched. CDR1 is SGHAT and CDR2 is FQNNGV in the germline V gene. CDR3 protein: CASSSGQGAAYNEQFF. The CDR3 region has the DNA TGTGCCAGCAGCTCGGGACAGGGGGCTGCCTACAATGAGCAGTTCTTC.

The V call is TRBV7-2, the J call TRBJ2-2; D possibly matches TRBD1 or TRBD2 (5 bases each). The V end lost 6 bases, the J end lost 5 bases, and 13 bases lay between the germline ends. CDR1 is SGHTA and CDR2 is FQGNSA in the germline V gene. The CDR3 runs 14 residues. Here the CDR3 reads CASRPGPATGELFF. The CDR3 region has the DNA TGTGCCAGCAGGCCGGGACCTGCGACCGGGGAGCTGTTTTTT.

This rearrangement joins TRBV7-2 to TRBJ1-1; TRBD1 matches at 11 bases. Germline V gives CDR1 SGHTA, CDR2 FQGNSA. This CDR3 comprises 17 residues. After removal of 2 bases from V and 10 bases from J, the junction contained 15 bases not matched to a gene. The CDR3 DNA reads TGTGCCAGCAGCTTAAAGGACAGGGGGCCACCCCTCTTGAGAGCTTTCTTT. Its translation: CASSLKDRGPPLLRAFF.

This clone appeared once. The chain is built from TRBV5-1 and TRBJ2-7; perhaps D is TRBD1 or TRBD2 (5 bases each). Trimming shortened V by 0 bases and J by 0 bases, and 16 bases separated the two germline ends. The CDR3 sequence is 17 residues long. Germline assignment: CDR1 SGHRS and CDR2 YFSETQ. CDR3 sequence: CASSLGVGDGGSYEQYF. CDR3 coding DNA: TGCGCCAGCAGCTTGGGGGTTGGGGACGGTGGCTCCTACGAGCAGTACTTC.

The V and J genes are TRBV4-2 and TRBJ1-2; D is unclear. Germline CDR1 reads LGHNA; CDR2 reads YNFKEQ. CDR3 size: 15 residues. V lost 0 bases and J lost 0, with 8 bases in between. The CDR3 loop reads CASSQESGTNYGYTF. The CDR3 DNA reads TGTGCCAGCAGCCAAGAGTCAGGAACTAACTATGGCTACACCTTC.

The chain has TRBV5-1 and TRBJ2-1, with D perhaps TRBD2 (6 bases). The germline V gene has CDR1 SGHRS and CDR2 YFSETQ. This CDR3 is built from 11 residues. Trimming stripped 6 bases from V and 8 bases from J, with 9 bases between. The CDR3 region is CASTSGDEQFF. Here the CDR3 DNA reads TGCGCCAGCACCTCGGGGGATGAGCAGTTCTTC.

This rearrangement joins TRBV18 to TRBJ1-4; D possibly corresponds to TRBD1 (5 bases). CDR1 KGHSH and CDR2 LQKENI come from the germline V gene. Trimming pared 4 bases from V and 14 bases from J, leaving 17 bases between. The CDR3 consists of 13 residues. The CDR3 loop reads CASSRDSLERLFF. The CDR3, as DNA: TGTGCCAGCTCACGGGACTCCCTTGAAAGGCTGTTTTTT.

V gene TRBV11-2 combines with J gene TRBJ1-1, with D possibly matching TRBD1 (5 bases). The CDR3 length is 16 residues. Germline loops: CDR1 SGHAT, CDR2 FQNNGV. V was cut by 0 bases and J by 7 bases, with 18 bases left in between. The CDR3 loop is CASSLDLYGGTIEAFF. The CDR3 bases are TGTGCCAGCAGCTTAGATCTTTACGGGGGGACTATTGAAGCTTTCTTT.

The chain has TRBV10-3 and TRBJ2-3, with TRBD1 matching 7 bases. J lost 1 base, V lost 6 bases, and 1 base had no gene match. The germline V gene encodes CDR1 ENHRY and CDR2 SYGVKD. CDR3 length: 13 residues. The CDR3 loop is CAIRGTGTDTQYF. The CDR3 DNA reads TGTGCCATCAGGGGGACAGGCACAGATACGCAGTATTTT.

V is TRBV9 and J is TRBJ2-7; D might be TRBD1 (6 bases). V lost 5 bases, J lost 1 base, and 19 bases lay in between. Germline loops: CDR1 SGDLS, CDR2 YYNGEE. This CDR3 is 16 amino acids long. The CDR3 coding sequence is TGTGCCAGCAGTAGGAAAACCGGGACACCATCCTACGAGCAGTACTTC. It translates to CASSRKTGTPSYEQYF.

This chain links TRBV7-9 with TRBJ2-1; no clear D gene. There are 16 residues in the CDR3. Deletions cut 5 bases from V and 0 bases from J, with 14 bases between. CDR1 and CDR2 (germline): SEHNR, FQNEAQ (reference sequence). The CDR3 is CASSPIVPSSYNEQFF. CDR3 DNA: TGTGCCAGCAGCCCGATCGTCCCAAGCTCCTACAATGAGCAGTTCTTC.

CDR3 protein: CASNFRAGSSYEQYF. Written as DNA, the CDR3 is TGTGCCAGCAACTTTAGAGCGGGGAGCTCCTACGAGCAGTACTTC. The chain couples TRBV7-8 to TRBJ2-7; 7 bases fit TRBD2. J gave up 0 bases and V 7 bases, and 9 bases lay outside the gene matches. CDR3 length: 15 residues. Germline assignment: CDR1 SGHVS and CDR2 FQNEAQ. Combining the CDR3 with reference TRBV7-8 and TRBJ2-7 gives the whole variable domain GAGVSQSPRYKVAKRGQDVALRCDPISGHVSLFWYQQALGQGPEFLTYFQNEAQLDKSGLPSDRFFAERPEGSVSTLKIQRTQQEDSAVYLCASNFRAGSSYEQYFGPGTRLTVT.